The clone carrying this TCR beta chain was seen repeatedly, ten times or more. Its antigen is not known. A single record per CDR3 protein comes from TCRdb applying MiXCR to the multiplex PCR reads. The sample includes 150,000 to 200,000 distinct CDR3 sequences, over 25% of them seen just once. The sample is drawn from a study of breast tumors, draining lymph nodes, adjacent tissues. Samples came from axillary lymph nodes draining the breast cancer. Study conclusions and caveats: Compared with basal-like, luminal-like tumors shared significantly more repertoire with nontumor tissue. Tumors had less TCR diversity than lymph nodes, more than nontumor tissue.

Between the trimmed V and J ends, which lost 3 bases and 4 bases, there was a span of 19 bases. Germline V gene sequence: CDR1 DFQATT, CDR2 SNEGSKA (reference sequence). The CDR3 length is 16 residues. The receptor was isolated from a female donor with breast cancer. Some clones in this sample may be carry-over from other donors' samples. The sample taken for sequencing was axillary lymph node tissue. The chain combines TRBV20-1 with TRBJ2-1; a weak D match, TRBD2 (6 bases). Written as DNA, the CDR3 is TGCAGTGCTAGTTCGGCCCGGGCGGGGCTGTACAATGAGCAGTTCTTC. Translation: CSASSARAGLYNEQFF.